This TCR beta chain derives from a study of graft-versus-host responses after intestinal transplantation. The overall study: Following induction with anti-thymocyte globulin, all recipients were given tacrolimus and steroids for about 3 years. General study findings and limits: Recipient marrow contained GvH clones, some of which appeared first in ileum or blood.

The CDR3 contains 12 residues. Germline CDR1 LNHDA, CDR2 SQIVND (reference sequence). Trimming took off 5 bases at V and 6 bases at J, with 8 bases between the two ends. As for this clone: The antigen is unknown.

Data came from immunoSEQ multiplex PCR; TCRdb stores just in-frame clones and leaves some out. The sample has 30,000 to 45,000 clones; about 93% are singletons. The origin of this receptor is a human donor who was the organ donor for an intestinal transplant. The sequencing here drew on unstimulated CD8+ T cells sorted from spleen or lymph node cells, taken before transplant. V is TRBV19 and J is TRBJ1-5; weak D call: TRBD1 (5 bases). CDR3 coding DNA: TGTGCCAGTAGTTGGGGGGTTCAGCCCCAGCATTTT. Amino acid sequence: CASSWGVQPQHF.